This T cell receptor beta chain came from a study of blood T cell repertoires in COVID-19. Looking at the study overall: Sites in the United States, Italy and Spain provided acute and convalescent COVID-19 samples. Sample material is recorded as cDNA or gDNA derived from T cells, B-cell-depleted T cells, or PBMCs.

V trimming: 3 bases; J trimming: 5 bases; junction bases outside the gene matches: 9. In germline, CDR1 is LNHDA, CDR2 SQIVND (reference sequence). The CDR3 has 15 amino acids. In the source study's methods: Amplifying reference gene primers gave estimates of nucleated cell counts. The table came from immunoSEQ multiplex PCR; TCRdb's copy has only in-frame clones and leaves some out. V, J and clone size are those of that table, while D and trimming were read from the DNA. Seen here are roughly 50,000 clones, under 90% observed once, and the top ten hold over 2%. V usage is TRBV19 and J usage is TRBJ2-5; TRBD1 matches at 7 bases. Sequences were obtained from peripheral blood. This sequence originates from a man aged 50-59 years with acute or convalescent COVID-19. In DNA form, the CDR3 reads TGTGCCAGTAGTATCGGCCTTAGGGGGCAGGAGACCCAGTACTTC. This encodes CASSIGLRGQETQYF. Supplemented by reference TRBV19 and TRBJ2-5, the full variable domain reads DGGITQSPKYLFRKEGQNVTLSCEQNLNHDAMYWYRQDPGQGLRLIYYSQIVNDFQKGDIAEGYSVSREKKESFPLTVTSAQKNPTAFYLCASSIGLRGQETQYFGPGTRLLVL.